This entry lists 30 T cell receptor beta chains sequenced from one sample in a study of T cell responses to AZD1222 COVID-19 vaccine. TCRdb's copy holds only in-frame clones and misses some; the assay was immunoSEQ multiplex PCR. The sample has about 94,000 clones, 85% seen once. The sequenced sample was peripheral blood, obtained 28 days after the second AZD1222 dose. The origin of the receptors is an adult who received the AZD1222 COVID-19 vaccine.

The chain links TRBV28 to TRBJ2-1; TRBD2 matches at 7 bases. Trimming removed 6 bases from V and 0 bases from J; junction bases left unmatched: 11. Germline-derived CDR1 and CDR2 are MDHEN and SYDVKM. This CDR3 has 17 residues. As DNA, the CDR3 is TGTGCCAGCAGCACTCCGGGAGGCGGGAGCTCCTACAATGAGCAGTTCTTC. This sequence encodes CASSTPGGGSSYNEQFF.

The chain has TRBV28 and TRBJ1-5; no firm D call. Between the trimmed V and J ends, which lost 11 bases and 2 bases, there was a span of 10 bases. Germline lookup yields CDR1 MDHEN and CDR2 SYDVKM. CDR3 length: 12 amino acids. CDR3 residues: CAGRSRNQPQHF. CDR3 DNA sequence: TGTGCCGGACGGAGCCGCAATCAGCCCCAGCATTTT.

This chain connects TRBV5-5 to TRBJ1-2; D unclear. Trimming removed 3 bases from V and 0 bases from J, with 15 bases in between. The CDR3 consists of 16 residues. Looked up from germline, CDR1 is SGHKS and CDR2 is YYEKEE (reference sequence). The CDR3 loop is CASSSHTELANYGYTF. Written as DNA, the CDR3 is TGTGCCAGCAGCTCCCACACTGAGTTAGCTAACTATGGCTACACCTTC.

The chain is built from TRBV7-9 and TRBJ1-4; D possibly corresponds to TRBD1 (6 bases). Germline V gene sequence: CDR1 SEHNR, CDR2 FQNEAQ (reference sequence). Between the trimmed V and J ends, which lost 5 bases and 7 bases, there was a span of 11 bases. The CDR3 is 13 amino acids. CDR3 DNA sequence: TGTGCCAGCAGCCCCAGGGGCAGTGAAAAACTGTTTTTT. Its protein is CASSPRGSEKLFF. Filled out from reference TRBV7-9 and TRBJ1-4, the complete variable domain reads DTGVSQNPRHKITKRGQNVTFRCDPISEHNRLYWYRQTLGQGPEFLTYFQNEAQLEKSRLLSDRFSAERPKGSFSTLEIQRTEQGDSAMYLCASSPRGSEKLFFGSGTQLSVL.

The chain carries TRBV11-1 and TRBJ2-7; TRBD2 agrees at 10 bases. The CDR3 is 16 residues long. From germline, CDR1 is SGHAT and CDR2 FQDESV (reference sequence). Trimming removed 5 bases from V and 3 bases from J; junction bases left unmatched: 10. CDR3 nucleotide sequence: TGTGCCAGCAGCCCAGGACTAGCGGAGAATATCTACGAGCAGTACTTC. Translated: CASSPGLAENIYEQYF.

This clone has more than one count but fewer than ten. CDR3: CASSFGQGAEAFF. CDR3 nucleotide sequence: TGCGCCAGCAGCTTTGGACAGGGCGCTGAAGCTTTCTTT. The chain links TRBV5-1 to TRBJ1-1, with 8 bases lining up with TRBD1. This CDR3 region has 13 residues. Unmatched junction bases numbered 3, after V lost 2 bases and J lost 6 bases. The germline gives CDR1 SGHRS, CDR2 YFSETQ.

In nucleotides, the CDR3 is TGTGCCAGTAGTCCCTTGTGGCCCAGTAATTCACCCCTCCACTTT. Encoded protein: CASSPLWPSNSPLHF. The chain links TRBV19 to TRBJ1-6, with D unclear. The CDR3 runs 15 residues. Germline V lookup: CDR1 LNHDA, CDR2 SQIVND (reference sequence). Trimming took 5 bases from V and 6 from J, leaving 14 bases between them.

The CDR3 bases are TGCGCCAGCAGCCAAGACAAAGGCTCCTACGAGCAGTACTTC. This translates into CASSQDKGSYEQYF. The chain carries TRBV4-3 and TRBJ2-7; D unresolved. Germline V lookup: CDR1 LGHNA, CDR2 YSLEER. CDR3 length: 14 residues. Deletions cut 0 bases from V and 0 bases from J, with 6 bases between.

This rearrangement joins TRBV28 to TRBJ2-5, with D possibly matching TRBD2 (5 bases). Trimming pared 6 bases from V and 4 bases from J, leaving 24 bases between. The length of the CDR3 is 17 residues. Germline CDR1 MDHEN, CDR2 SYDVKM. CDR3 sequence (DNA): TGTGCCAGCAGCCCCTACTCTGGAGAGATGAGCGGAGAGACCCAGTACTTC. This codes for CASSPYSGEMSGETQYF.

This clone was seen a few times. V is TRBV2 and J is TRBJ1-1, with no clear D. The CDR3 sequence is 13 residues long. Germline V gives CDR1 SNHLY, CDR2 FYNNEI. Trimming stripped 4 bases from V and 2 bases from J, with 8 bases between. For the CDR3, the DNA is TGTGCCAGCAGTGTTGACCCCAACACTGAAGCTTTCTTT. Translating it yields CASSVDPNTEAFF.

J is TRBJ2-7 and V is TRBV10-2, with unresolved D. CDR1 and CDR2 from the germline V gene are WSHSY and SAAADI. The CDR3 totals 12 residues. Between the trimmed V and J ends, which lost 5 bases and 8 bases, there was a span of 13 bases. The CDR3 here is CASSYGQNKQYF. Written as DNA, the CDR3 is TGCGCCAGCAGTTACGGGCAGAACAAGCAGTACTTC.

Concerning this clone: This sample also contains other DNA sequences that code for the same CDR3. V usage is TRBV7-9 and J usage is TRBJ2-5; D remains ambiguous. Trimming removed 1 base at V and 5 bases at J, with 8 bases between. There are 13 residues in the CDR3. Germline V gives CDR1 SEHNR, CDR2 FQNEAQ (reference sequence). The CDR3: CASSLEGRETQYF. The CDR3 nucleotides read TGTGCCAGCAGCTTAGAAGGAAGGGAGACCCAGTACTTC. The whole variable domain, remainder taken from reference TRBV7-9 and TRBJ2-5, is DTGVSQNPRHKITKRGQNVTFRCDPISEHNRLYWYRQTLGQGPEFLTYFQNEAQLEKSRLLSDRFSAERPKGSFSTLEIQRTEQGDSAMYLCASSLEGRETQYFGPGTRLLVL.

The chain employs TRBV9 and TRBJ2-1, with 8 positions matching TRBD2. The CDR3 spans 18 residues. Germline V gene sequence: CDR1 SGDLS, CDR2 YYNGEE. Trimming removed 0 bases from V and 4 bases from J; junction bases left unmatched: 12. CDR3 region: CASSVENTRGAPYNEQFF. The CDR3 coding sequence is TGTGCCAGCAGCGTAGAGAACACGCGGGGGGCCCCTTACAATGAGCAGTTCTTC.

The CDR3 reads CASSLKEGGVEQYF. In nucleotides, the CDR3 is TGTGCCAGCAGCTTAAAGGAGGGGGGTGTGGAGCAGTACTTC. The genes are TRBV7-9 and TRBJ2-7; the D gene could be TRBD1 or TRBD2 (6 bases each). V was clipped by 2 bases and J by 7 bases, with 15 bases between them. Germline V gene data show CDR1 as SEHNR and CDR2 as FQNEAQ (reference sequence). There are 14 residues in the CDR3.

The chain combines TRBV27 with TRBJ2-3; possibly TRBD1 for D (5 bases). The germline V and J ends were trimmed by 2 bases and 1 base, with 10 bases remaining between them. This CDR3 has 15 amino acids. Germline V gene data show CDR1 as MNHEY and CDR2 as SMNVEV (reference sequence). CDR3 DNA sequence: TGTGCCAGCAGTTTACAGGGTGAGGGCACAGATACGCAGTATTTT. Protein sequence: CASSLQGEGTDTQYF.

CDR3 residues: CASSGNSGNTIYF. DNA for the CDR3: TGTGCCAGCAGCGGTAACTCTGGAAACACCATATATTTT. The gene calls are TRBV5-4 and TRBJ1-3; D is unresolved. CDR1 and CDR2 from the germline V gene are SGHNT and YYREEE (reference sequence). CDR3 length: 13 amino acids. V gave up 4 bases and J gave up 0 bases, with 5 bases separating them.

This clone has just one count. This chain joins TRBV5-1 and TRBJ2-3; 14 bases map to TRBD2. The CDR3 is made up of 15 amino acids. V shed 4 bases, J shed 7 bases, and the junction held 5 bases outside the gene matches. The germline V gene has CDR1 SGHRS and CDR2 YFSETQ. Written as DNA, the CDR3 is TGCGCCAGCAGCGGCGGGACTAGCGGGGGATATACGCAGTATTTT. Its protein product is CASSGGTSGGYTQYF.

The chain is built from TRBV9 and TRBJ2-1; TRBD2 aligns across 9 bases. The CDR3 extends over 17 amino acids. Per the germline V gene, CDR1 is SGDLS and CDR2 is YYNGEE. Trimming removed 0 bases from V and 6 bases from J; junction bases left unmatched: 10. Here the CDR3 reads CASSVGEGLAGLNEQFF. The CDR3 region has the DNA TGTGCCAGCAGCGTAGGGGAGGGGCTAGCGGGGCTCAATGAGCAGTTCTTC.

The V and J genes are TRBV27 and TRBJ1-4; possibly TRBD1 for D (5 bases). The V and J ends lost 6 bases and 8 bases respectively, with 16 bases between them. The germline gives CDR1 MNHEY, CDR2 SMNVEV (reference sequence). The CDR3 extends over 14 amino acids. Written as DNA, the CDR3 is TGTGCCAGCAGCCAGAGGGGTGGTTTGGAAAAACTGTTTTTT. Translation: CASSQRGGLEKLFF. The full variable domain, completed using reference TRBV27 and TRBJ1-4, is EAQVTQNPRYLITVTGKKLTVTCSQNMNHEYMSWYRQDPGLGLRQIYYSMNVEVTDKGDVPEGYKVSRKEKRNFPLILESPSPNQTSLYFCASSQRGGLEKLFFGSGTQLSVL.

The chain recombines TRBV19 with TRBJ2-3; tentatively, D is TRBD1 or TRBD2 (5 bases each). The ends were cut back, 5 bases at V and 0 bases at J, with 9 bases in the middle. Germline CDR1 is LNHDA and CDR2 is SQIVND (reference sequence). CDR3 length equals 14 residues. The CDR3 region has the DNA TGTGCCAGTAGTGTGTGGGGGAGCACAGATACGCAGTATTTT. Translated: CASSVWGSTDTQYF.

This clone was seen a single time. V usage is TRBV5-6 and J usage is TRBJ2-2, with 10 nucleotides matching TRBD2. The CDR3 has 15 residues. Trimming at V came to 4 bases and at J to 4 bases, leaving 4 bases not matched to a gene. Germline CDR1 and CDR2: SGHDT and YYEEEE. CDR3 in DNA: TGTGCCAGCAGCCCTAGCGGGAGCGGCACCGGGGAGCTGTTTTTT. It yields the protein CASSPSGSGTGELFF.

V gene TRBV4-3 combines with J gene TRBJ2-1, with D maybe TRBD2 (6 bases). Germline CDR1 LGHNA, CDR2 YSLEER. Trimming removed 5 bases from V and 8 bases from J, with 13 bases in between. The CDR3 is made up of 13 amino acids. The CDR3 DNA reads TGCGCCAGCAGCTCAGGCGGCGGGGATGAGCAGTTCTTC. Translated: CASSSGGGDEQFF.

The chain joins TRBV9 to TRBJ1-4, with a tentative D call TRBD1 (6 bases). Deletions cut 0 bases from V and 6 bases from J, with 18 bases between. From germline, CDR1 is SGDLS and CDR2 YYNGEE. The CDR3 has 17 amino acids. The CDR3 protein is CASSVAARGTMDEKLFF. CDR3 DNA: TGTGCCAGCAGCGTAGCGGCAAGGGGGACAATGGATGAAAAACTGTTTTTT.

This clone was seen just once. This chain links TRBV5-1 with TRBJ2-7; TRBD2 aligns across 15 bases. The CDR3 spans 17 residues. The V and J ends lost 4 bases and 5 bases, in that order; junction bases with no gene match: 10. From germline, CDR1 is SGHRS and CDR2 YFSETQ. CDR3 in amino acids: CASSPGLAGGSPDEQYF. For the CDR3, the DNA is TGCGCCAGCAGCCCGGGACTAGCGGGAGGATCCCCTGACGAGCAGTACTTC.

This chain connects TRBV4-1 to TRBJ1-5, with D possibly being TRBD1 (6 bases). V lost 4 bases and J lost 1, with 11 bases in between. This CDR3 spans 15 amino acids. Germline V lookup: CDR1 MGHRA, CDR2 YSYEKL. The CDR3 loop reads CASSLRQASNQPQHF. CDR3 bases: TGCGCCAGCAGCCTCCGACAGGCAAGCAATCAGCCCCAGCATTTT.

The chain uses TRBV2 and TRBJ1-5; D unclear. Trimming took off 7 bases at V and 4 bases at J, with 11 bases between the two ends. The CDR3 spans 13 residues. Germline V gives CDR1 SNHLY, CDR2 FYNNEI. Here the CDR3 DNA reads TGTGCCAGCATCGAACAGCTAAATCAGCCCCAGCATTTT. Its protein product is CASIEQLNQPQHF.

The chain couples TRBV18 to TRBJ2-7; the D is unclear. Germline assignment: CDR1 KGHSH and CDR2 LQKENI. The CDR3 has 15 amino acids. V was cut by 3 bases and J by 4 bases, with 16 bases left in between. The CDR3, as DNA: TGTGCCAGCTCACCGCCGGTTGACTCACCTTACGAGCAGTACTTC. Translating it yields CASSPPVDSPYEQYF. The variable domain in full, with the rest retrieved from reference TRBV18 and TRBJ2-7, is NAGVMQNPRHLVRRRGQEARLRCSPMKGHSHVYWYRQLPEEGLKFMVYLQKENIIDESGMPKERFSAEFPKEGPSILRIQQVVRGDSAAYFCASSPPVDSPYEQYFGPGTRLTVT.

This sequence joins TRBV7-9 and TRBJ1-1; the D is unclear. In germline, CDR1 is SEHNR, CDR2 FQNEAQ (reference sequence). This CDR3 has 15 residues. Trimming pared 5 bases from V and 6 bases from J, leaving 19 bases between. CDR3 loop: CASSPPSSVLPEAFF. The CDR3 bases are TGTGCCAGCAGCCCTCCTTCTTCGGTGTTACCTGAAGCTTTCTTT.

V usage is TRBV6-4 and J usage is TRBJ2-7; 10 bases fit TRBD1. The V segment lost 6 bases and the J segment 4 bases; nucleotides outside the gene matches: 3. This CDR3 contains 13 residues. In germline, CDR1 is MRHNA, CDR2 SNTAGT. This CDR3 is CASSRDRGYEQYF. The DNA of the CDR3 is TGTGCCAGCAGCCGGGACAGGGGATACGAGCAGTACTTC.

This chain joins TRBV7-8 and TRBJ2-3; 7 nucleotides agree with TRBD1. The germline gives CDR1 SGHVS, CDR2 FQNEAQ. CDR3 size: 15 residues. V lost 5 bases, J lost 2 bases, and 7 bases stayed unmatched. CDR3 sequence (DNA): TGTGCCAGCAGCCCAAGGGACAGATCCACAGATACGCAGTATTTT. The encoded protein is CASSPRDRSTDTQYF.